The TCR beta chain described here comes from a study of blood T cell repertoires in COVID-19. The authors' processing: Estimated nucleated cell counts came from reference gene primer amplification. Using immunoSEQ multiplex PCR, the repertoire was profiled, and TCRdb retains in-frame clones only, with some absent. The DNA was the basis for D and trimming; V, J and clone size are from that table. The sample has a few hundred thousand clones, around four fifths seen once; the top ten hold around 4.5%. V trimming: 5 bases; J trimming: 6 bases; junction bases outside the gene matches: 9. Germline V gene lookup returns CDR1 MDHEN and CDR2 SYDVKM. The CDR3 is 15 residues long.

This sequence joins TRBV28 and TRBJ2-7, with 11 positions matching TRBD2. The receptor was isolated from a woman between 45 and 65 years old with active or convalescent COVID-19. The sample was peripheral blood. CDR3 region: CASSLSGREGLEQYF. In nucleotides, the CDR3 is TGTGCCAGCAGTCTTAGCGGGAGGGAGGGGCTCGAGCAGTACTTC.